This entry lists 25 T cell receptor beta chains sequenced from one sample in a study of blood T cell repertoires in COVID-19. The data were produced by immunoSEQ multiplex PCR, yet TCRdb's version contains in-frame clones alone and is incomplete. The data contain approximately 65,000 clones, about nine tenths of them singletons. The sample consisted of peripheral blood. These receptors were obtained from a man aged 50-59 years with COVID-19, enrolled during active disease.

The CDR3 sequence: CASRGQGAIEQYF. CDR3 nucleotide sequence: TGTGCCAGCAGGGGACAGGGGGCGATCGAGCAGTACTTC. This rearrangement joins TRBV2 to TRBJ2-7, with 12 bases that match TRBD1. This CDR3 contains 13 residues. Germline V lookup: CDR1 SNHLY, CDR2 FYNNEI. V gave up 6 bases and J gave up 6 bases; unmatched junction bases: 3.

V gene TRBV30 combines with J gene TRBJ1-5; D is uncertain. With 0 bases removed from V and 6 bases from J, the gap between germline ends came to 12 bases. CDR1 GTSNPN and CDR2 SVGIG come from the germline V gene (reference sequence). CDR3 length: 14 amino acids. The CDR3: CAWSVDVAVQPQHF. In DNA, the CDR3 is TGTGCCTGGAGTGTAGACGTCGCGGTTCAGCCCCAGCATTTT.

This chain links TRBV9 with TRBJ2-2; 10 nucleotides match TRBD1. CDR1 SGDLS and CDR2 YYNGEE come from the germline V gene. The CDR3 contains 15 residues. V lost 3 bases, J lost 6 bases, and 5 bases stayed unmatched. CDR3 sequence reads: CASSASGTGAGELFF. In DNA form, the CDR3 reads TGTGCCAGCAGCGCGTCCGGGACAGGGGCCGGGGAGCTGTTTTTT.

The chain recombines TRBV7-9 with TRBJ1-5; 8 bases map to TRBD1. The ends lost 3 bases at V and 3 bases at J; junction bases unmatched: 10. The CDR3 runs 17 residues. From germline, CDR1 is SEHNR and CDR2 FQNEAQ (reference sequence). This CDR3 is CASSFFTGTGLNQPQHF. The CDR3 nucleotides are TGTGCCAGCAGCTTTTTTACCGGGACAGGTCTCAATCAGCCCCAGCATTTT.

The rearrangement links TRBV7-6 to TRBJ2-1; D possibly corresponds to TRBD2 (5 bases). V was pared by 4 bases and J by 5 bases, with 21 bases between. The CDR3 spans 17 residues. CDR1 is SGHVS, CDR2 FNYEAQ, per germline. The CDR3 nucleotides read TGTGCCAGCAGCTCGAGTTTGCGGGCCGGGTTCCACAATGAGCAGTTCTTC. Amino acid sequence: CASSSSLRAGFHNEQFF. The full variable domain, completed using reference TRBV7-6 and TRBJ2-1, is GAGVSQSPRYKVTKRGQDVALRCDPISGHVSLYWYRQALGQGPEFLTYFNYEAQQDKSGLPNDRFSAERPEGSISTLTIQRTEQRDSAMYRCASSSSLRAGFHNEQFFGPGTRLTVL.

The chain employs TRBV5-1 and TRBJ2-1; 9 bases match TRBD2. The CDR3 has 15 amino acids. V dropped 5 bases and J dropped 8; count of bases not matched to a gene: 11. CDR1 and CDR2 from the germline V gene are SGHRS and YFSETQ. The CDR3 DNA is TGCGCCAGCAGGCGGCGGGAGGGCCCTGTGTATGAGCAGTTCTTC. This translates into CASRRREGPVYEQFF.

This sequence joins TRBV19 and TRBJ1-3, with D unresolved. Germline V lookup: CDR1 LNHDA, CDR2 SQIVND (reference sequence). Deletions cut 3 bases from V and 0 bases from J, with 18 bases between. CDR3 size: 18 residues. The DNA of the CDR3 is TGTGCCAGTAGTATGGCTAGGCTCAGCGGAATCTCTGGAAACACCATATATTTT. Amino acid sequence: CASSMARLSGISGNTIYF.

This clone was observed a single time. The chain uses TRBV2 and TRBJ2-7, with 10 bases lining up with TRBD1. CDR1 is SNHLY and CDR2 is FYNNEI in the germline V gene. The CDR3 length is 15 residues. The J segment lost 4 bases and the V segment lost 3 bases, leaving 6 bases of the junction unmatched. In nucleotides, the CDR3 is TGTGCCAGCAGTGACTTCGGACAGGGGGGATACGAGCAGTACTTC. Its translation is CASSDFGQGGYEQYF.

This chain joins TRBV9 and TRBJ2-1; D may be TRBD2 (5 bases). The CDR3 runs to 13 residues. Germline loops: CDR1 SGDLS, CDR2 YYNGEE. V was shortened by 2 bases and J by 9 bases, with 12 bases between the two germline ends. CDR3 bases: TGTGCCAGCAGCGTCTTACTTAGCGCTGAGCAGTTCTTC. Translated, it gives CASSVLLSAEQFF.

The sample holds a few counts of this clone. J is TRBJ2-7 and V is TRBV11-2, with D possibly being TRBD2 (6 bases). Germline CDR1 is SGHAT and CDR2 is FQNNGV. The CDR3 is 14 amino acids. With 4 bases removed from V and 4 bases from J, the gap between germline ends came to 14 bases. CDR3 sequence (DNA): TGTGCCAGCAGCTCCCCCCGACTAGTTTACGAGCAGTACTTC. This gives the protein CASSSPRLVYEQYF.

CDR3 bases: TGTGCCAGCAGCTTAGTATTGAACACTGAAGCTTTCTTT. This encodes CASSLVLNTEAFF. The chain uses TRBV7-9 and TRBJ1-1; D not resolved. Germline V gene data show CDR1 as SEHNR and CDR2 as FQNEAQ (reference sequence). The CDR3 has 13 residues. The V end lost 1 base, the J end lost 0 bases, and 3 bases lay between the germline ends.

This rearrangement joins TRBV2 to TRBJ1-1, with 7 bases fitting TRBD1. V dropped 6 bases and J dropped 0; count of bases not matched to a gene: 7. Germline CDR1 and CDR2: SNHLY and FYNNEI. The CDR3 length is 15 residues. CDR3 protein: CASRNRGFMNTEAFF. The CDR3 coding sequence is TGTGCCAGCAGGAACAGGGGCTTCATGAACACTGAAGCTTTCTTT. The full variable domain, completed using reference TRBV2 and TRBJ1-1, is EPEVTQTPSHQVTQMGQEVILRCVPISNHLYFYWYRQILGQKVEFLVSFYNNEISEKSEIFDDQFSVERPDGSNFTLKIRSTKLEDSAMYFCASRNRGFMNTEAFFGQGTRLTVV.

This clone was seen only once. J is TRBJ1-3 and V is TRBV9, with TRBD1 identical over 7 bases. Germline V gene lookup returns CDR1 SGDLS and CDR2 YYNGEE. The junction had 3 bases not matched to a gene; V was cut back by 3 bases and J by 0 bases. The CDR3 totals 15 residues. CDR3 sequence reads: CASSATGSSGNTIYF. The CDR3 nucleotides are TGTGCCAGCAGCGCGACAGGGAGCTCTGGAAACACCATATATTTT.

The chain carries TRBV29-1 and TRBJ1-1; D gene unclear. The ends were cut back, 4 bases at V and 5 bases at J, with 14 bases in the middle. The CDR3 has 13 amino acids. CDR1 is SQVTM, CDR2 ANQGSEA, per germline. The CDR3 protein is CSVAFRGGTEAFF. The CDR3 region has the DNA TGCAGCGTTGCATTCCGAGGAGGAACTGAAGCTTTCTTT. Looking up the rest from reference TRBV29-1 and TRBJ1-1 gives the full variable domain: SAVISQKPSRDICQRGTSLTIQCQVDSQVTMMFWYRQQPGQSLTLIATANQGSEATYESGFVIDKFPISRPNLTFSTLTVSNMSPEDSSIYLCSVAFRGGTEAFFGQGTRLTVV.

The chain links TRBV2 to TRBJ1-1; 7 bases line up with TRBD1. In germline, CDR1 is SNHLY, CDR2 FYNNEI. CDR3 size: 13 residues. V gave up 7 bases and J gave up 4 bases; unmatched junction bases: 6. The CDR3 protein is CASTQSGGTEAFF. CDR3 bases: TGTGCCAGCACCCAATCAGGGGGCACTGAAGCTTTCTTT.

This chain joins TRBV12-5 and TRBJ1-5; 7 bases are shared with TRBD1. The germline gives CDR1 LGHNT, CDR2 FRNRAP. With 6 bases clipped from V and 5 bases from J, the junction kept 10 bases outside the gene matches. This CDR3 contains 15 residues. CDR3 amino acids: CASGPGQVADQPQHF. The CDR3 DNA is TGTGCTAGTGGCCCCGGACAGGTAGCGGATCAGCCCCAGCATTTT. Full variable domain (missing parts from reference TRBV12-5 and TRBJ1-5): DARVTQTPRHKVTEMGQEVTMRCQPILGHNTVFWYRQTMMQGLELLAYFRNRAPLDDSGMPKDRFSAEMPDATLATLKIQPSEPRDSAVYFCASGPGQVADQPQHFGDGTRLSIL.

V and J are TRBV23-1 and TRBJ2-5; tentatively, D is TRBD1 (6 bases). TRBV23-1 is sorted into the ORF group, with uncertain function. Trimming pared 2 bases from V and 1 base from J, leaving 14 bases between. This CDR3 region has 16 residues. The CDR3, as DNA: TGCGCCAGCAGTCAACAGGACAGCCATCCCCAAGAGACCCAGTACTTC. Translating gives CASSQQDSHPQETQYF.

J is TRBJ1-5 and V is TRBV21-1; whether TRBD1, the table's D call, matches the DNA was not checked. TRBV21-1 is shown as a pseudogene. The CDR3 is made up of 17 amino acids. CDR3 amino acids: CASSKVPPTLYRQPQHF. DNA of the CDR3: TGTGCCAGCAGCAAAGTCCCGCCGACACTTTACCGACAGCCCCAGCATTTT.

The chain is built from TRBV19 and TRBJ2-1; 12 bases are a match to TRBD1. J was trimmed by 10 bases and V by 3 bases; bases with no gene match: 10. The CDR3 spans 16 residues. Germline CDR1 is LNHDA and CDR2 is SQIVND (reference sequence). Written as DNA, the CDR3 is TGTGCCAGTAGTATTGCCTCGGGACAGGGGGCGCAGGAGCAGTTCTTC. Translation gives CASSIASGQGAQEQFF.

The rearrangement joins TRBV9 to TRBJ2-5; 11 nucleotides line up with TRBD2. CDR1 and CDR2 (germline): SGDLS, YYNGEE. The CDR3 sequence is 17 residues long. V was clipped by 0 bases and J by 5 bases; unmatched bases: 9. In DNA, the CDR3 is TGTGCCAGCAGCGTAGGGGCTAGCGGGAGGCTGGGGGAGACCCAGTACTTC. This codes for CASSVGASGRLGETQYF.

The V call is TRBV5-6, the J call TRBJ2-7; D is perhaps TRBD2 (6 bases). This CDR3 region has 13 residues. V lost 4 bases and J lost 2, with 10 bases in between. Germline V gene lookup returns CDR1 SGHDT and CDR2 YYEEEE. The CDR3 bases are TGTGCCAGCAGCAGGGACTCTACCTACGAGCAGTACTTC. This gives the protein CASSRDSTYEQYF.

V is TRBV4-1 and J is TRBJ1-4, with D perhaps matching TRBD1 (6 bases). Germline CDR1 reads MGHRA; CDR2 reads YSYEKL. The V gene lost 4 bases and the J gene lost 7 bases, with 10 bases spanning the gap. This CDR3 spans 13 amino acids. This CDR3 reads CASSLTRGEKLFF. The CDR3 DNA reads TGCGCCAGCAGCCTCACCAGGGGTGAAAAACTGTTTTTT.

The rearrangement uses TRBV7-9 and TRBJ1-1; 11 nucleotides align to TRBD1. The junction had 7 bases not matched to a gene; V was cut back by 5 bases and J by 5 bases. Germline V CDR1 and CDR2: SEHNR, FQNEAQ (reference sequence). The CDR3 sequence is 15 residues long. CDR3 sequence reads: CASSRFGDRGTEAFF. CDR3 DNA: TGTGCCAGCAGCCGCTTTGGGGACAGGGGGACTGAAGCTTTCTTT.

This CDR3 reads CASSLYRGPNTGELFF. The CDR3 nucleotides are TGTGCCAGCAGCCTTTACAGGGGACCGAACACCGGGGAGCTGTTTTTT. The chain recombines TRBV11-2 with TRBJ2-2, with 7 nucleotides matching TRBD1. The CDR3 has 16 residues. Germline V gives CDR1 SGHAT, CDR2 FQNNGV. Losses at the gene ends were 5 bases for V and 0 bases for J; bases not matched to a gene: 6.

This chain uses TRBV18 with TRBJ2-2; TRBD1 agrees at 11 bases. The V gene's germline CDR1 is KGHSH and CDR2 LQKENI. The CDR3 is made up of 16 amino acids. J lost 8 bases, V lost 1 base, and 6 bases had no gene match. The CDR3 sequence is CASSPRGQGASGELFF. CDR3 in DNA: TGTGCCAGCTCACCACGAGGACAGGGGGCGTCAGGGGAGCTGTTTTTT.